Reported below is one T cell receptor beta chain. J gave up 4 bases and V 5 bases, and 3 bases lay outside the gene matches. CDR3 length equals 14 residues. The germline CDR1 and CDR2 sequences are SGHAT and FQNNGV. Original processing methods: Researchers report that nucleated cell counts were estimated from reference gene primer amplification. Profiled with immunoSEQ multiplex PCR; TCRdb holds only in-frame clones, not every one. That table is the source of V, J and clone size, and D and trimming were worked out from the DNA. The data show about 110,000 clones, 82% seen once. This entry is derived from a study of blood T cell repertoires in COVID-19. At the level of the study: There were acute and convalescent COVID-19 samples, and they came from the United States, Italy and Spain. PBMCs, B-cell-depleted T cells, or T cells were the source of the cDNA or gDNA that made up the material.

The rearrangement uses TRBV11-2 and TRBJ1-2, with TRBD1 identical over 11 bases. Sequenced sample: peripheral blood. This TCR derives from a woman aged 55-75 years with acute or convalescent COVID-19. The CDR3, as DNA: TGTGCCAGCAGCCCAGGGACAGGGGGCTATGGCTACACCTTC. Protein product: CASSPGTGGYGYTF.